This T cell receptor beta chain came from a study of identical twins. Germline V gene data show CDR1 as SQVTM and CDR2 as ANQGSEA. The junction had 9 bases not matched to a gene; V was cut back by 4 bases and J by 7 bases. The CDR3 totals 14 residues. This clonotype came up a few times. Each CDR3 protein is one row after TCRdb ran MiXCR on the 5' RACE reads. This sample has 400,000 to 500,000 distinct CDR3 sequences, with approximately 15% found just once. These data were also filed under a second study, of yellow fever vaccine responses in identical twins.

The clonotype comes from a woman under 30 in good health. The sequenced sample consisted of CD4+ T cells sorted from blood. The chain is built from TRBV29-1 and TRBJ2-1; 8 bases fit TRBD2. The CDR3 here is CSVGTSGRRNEQFF. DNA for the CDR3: TGCAGCGTTGGGACCAGCGGGAGAAGGAATGAGCAGTTCTTC.